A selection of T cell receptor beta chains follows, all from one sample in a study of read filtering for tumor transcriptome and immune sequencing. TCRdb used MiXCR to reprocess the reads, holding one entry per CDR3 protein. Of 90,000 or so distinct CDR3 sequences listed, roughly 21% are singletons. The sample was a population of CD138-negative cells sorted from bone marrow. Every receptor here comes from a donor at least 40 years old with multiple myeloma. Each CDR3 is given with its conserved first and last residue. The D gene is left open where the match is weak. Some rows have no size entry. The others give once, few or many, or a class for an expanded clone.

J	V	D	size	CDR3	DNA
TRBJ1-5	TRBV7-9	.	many	CASSQAAEQPQHF	TGTGCCAGCAGCCAAGCGGCGGAGCAGCCCCAGCATTTT
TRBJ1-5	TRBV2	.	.	CASSGGIVRPQHF	TGTGCCAGCAGCGGGGGGATCGTGCGACCCCAGCATTTT
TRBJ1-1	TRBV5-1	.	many	CASSFVRGTEAFF	TGCGCCAGCAGTTTTGTCAGGGGCACTGAAGCTTTCTTT
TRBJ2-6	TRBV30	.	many	CAWSNAGSGANVLTF	TGTGCCTGGAGTAACGCAGGGTCTGGGGCCAACGTCCTGACTTTC
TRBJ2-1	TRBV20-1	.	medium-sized	CSARDRLIHEQFF	TGCAGTGCTAGAGACCGCTTAATACATGAGCAGTTCTTC
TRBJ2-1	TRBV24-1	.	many	CATSDWLGRGEQFF	TGTGCCACCAGTGATTGGCTGGGCAGGGGTGAGCAGTTCTTC
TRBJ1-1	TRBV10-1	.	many	CASSESRSGTEVFF	TGCGCCAGCAGTGAGAGTCGCTCAGGCACTGAAGTTTTCTTT
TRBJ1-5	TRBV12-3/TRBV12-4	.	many	CASSLTEGVQPQHF	TGTGCCAGCAGTTTAACGGAGGGTGTTCAGCCCCAGCATTTT
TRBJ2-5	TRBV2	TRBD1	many	CASRLRQGGETQYF	TGTGCCAGCAGACTCCGACAGGGCGGGGAGACCCAGTACTTC
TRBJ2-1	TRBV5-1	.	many	CASSLQGAEQFF	TGCGCCAGCAGCTTACAAGGTGCTGAGCAGTTCTTC
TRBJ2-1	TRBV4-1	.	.	CASSQDWTRQFF	TGCGCCAGCAGCCAAGATTGGACAAGGCAGTTCTTC
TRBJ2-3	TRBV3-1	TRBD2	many	CASNLAGGPDTQYF	TGTGCCAGCAACCTAGCGGGGGGTCCAGATACGCAGTATTTT
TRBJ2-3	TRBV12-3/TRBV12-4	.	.	CASRWGAADTQYF	TGTGCCAGCAGGTGGGGGGCCGCAGATACGCAGTATTTT
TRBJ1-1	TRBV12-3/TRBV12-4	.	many	CASTPPGGGMNTEAFF	TGTGCCAGCACCCCGCCGGGAGGGGGTATGAACACTGAAGCTTTCTTT
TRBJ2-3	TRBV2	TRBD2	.	CASSEVLGLAGEDTQYF	TGTGCCAGCAGTGAGGTACTTGGACTAGCGGGGGAGGATACGCAGTATTTT
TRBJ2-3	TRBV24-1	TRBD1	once	CATSDSGTGTDTQYF	TGTGCCACCAGTGATTCCGGGACAGGGACAGATACGCAGTATTTT
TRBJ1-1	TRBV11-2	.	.	CASSSPTGWAFF	TGTGCCAGCAGCTCGCCGACAGGCTGGGCTTTCTTT
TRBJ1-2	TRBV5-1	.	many	CASSLAGTQDGYTF	TGCGCCAGCAGCTTGGCCGGGACACAGGATGGCTACACCTTC
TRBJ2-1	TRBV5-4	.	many	CASSLPGDVDYNEQFF	TGTGCCAGCAGCCTCCCCGGGGATGTGGACTACAATGAGCAGTTCTTC
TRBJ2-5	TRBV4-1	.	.	CACSQLDGQETQYF	TGCGCCTGCAGCCAGCTCGACGGGCAAGAGACCCAGTACTTC
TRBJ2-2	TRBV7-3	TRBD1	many	CASSFLDRTRSGELFF	TGTGCCAGCAGCTTTTTGGACAGGACTCGGTCCGGGGAGCTGTTTTTT
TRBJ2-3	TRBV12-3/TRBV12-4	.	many	CASRQQGSSTDTQYF	TGTGCCAGCAGGCAACAGGGCTCTAGCACAGATACGCAGTATTTT
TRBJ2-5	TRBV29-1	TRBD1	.	CSVGETGRETQYF	TGCAGCGTTGGTGAGACAGGGAGAGAGACCCAGTACTTC
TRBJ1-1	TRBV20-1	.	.	CSASPPGYTEAFF	TGCAGTGCTAGCCCCCCGGGGTACACTGAAGCTTTCTTT
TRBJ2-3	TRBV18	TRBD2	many	CASSLGLGEDTQYF	TGTGCCAGCTCATTGGGACTAGGAGAAGATACGCAGTATTTT
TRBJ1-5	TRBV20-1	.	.	CSARLQGNQPQHF	TGCAGTGCTAGGCTCCAGGGGAATCAGCCCCAGCATTTT
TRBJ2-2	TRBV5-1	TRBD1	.	CASSFLEQGASGELFF	TGCGCCAGCAGCTTCCTCGAGCAGGGGGCTAGCGGGGAGCTGTTTTTT
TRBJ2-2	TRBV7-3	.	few	CASSLAPSTGELFF	TGTGCCAGCAGCCTCGCCCCGAGCACCGGGGAGCTGTTTTTT
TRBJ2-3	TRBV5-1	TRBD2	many	CASSLRLAGGHNSPDTQYF	TGCGCCAGCAGCTTACGACTAGCGGGGGGCCATAATTCCCCAGATACGCAGTATTTT
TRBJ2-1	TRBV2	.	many	CASSEGRSSYNEQFF	TGTGCCAGCAGTGAAGGAAGGAGCTCCTACAATGAGCAGTTCTTC
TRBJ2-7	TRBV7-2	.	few	CASSSRRDSSYEQYF	TGTGCCAGCAGCTCCCGCCGGGACTCCTCCTACGAGCAGTACTTC
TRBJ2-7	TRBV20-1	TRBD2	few	CSASTSGVYEQYF	TGCAGTGCTTCTACTAGCGGGGTCTACGAGCAGTACTTC
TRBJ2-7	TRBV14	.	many	CASSQVRGGEQYF	TGTGCCAGCAGCCAAGTAAGGGGGGGCGAGCAGTACTTC
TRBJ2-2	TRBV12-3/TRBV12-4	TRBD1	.	CASRLQGPGKLLF	TGTGCCAGCAGATTACAGGGGCCCGGGAAGCTGCTTTTT
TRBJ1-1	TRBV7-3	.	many	CASSLTGRGMNTEAFF	TGTGCCAGCAGCTTAACGGGCAGGGGCATGAACACTGAAGCTTTCTTT
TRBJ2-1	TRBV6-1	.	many	CASSPARAAYNEQFF	TGTGCCAGCAGTCCCGCCAGGGCCGCCTACAATGAGCAGTTCTTC
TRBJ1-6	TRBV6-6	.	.	CASRGSGGGGSPLHF	TGTGCCAGCAGAGGGTCGGGGGGCGGAGGTTCACCCCTCCACTTT
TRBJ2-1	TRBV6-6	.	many	CASSHGGTNEQFF	TGTGCCAGCAGTCATGGGGGGACGAATGAGCAGTTCTTC
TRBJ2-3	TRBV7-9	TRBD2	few	CASTTGTSGPMGADTQYF	TGTGCCAGCACGACCGGGACTAGCGGACCCATGGGGGCAGATACGCAGTATTTT
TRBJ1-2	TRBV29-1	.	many	CSVIRTEDDNGYTF	TGCAGCGTTATACGCACAGAAGACGACAATGGCTACACCTTC
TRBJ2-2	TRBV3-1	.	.	CASRQDPQGRTGELFF	TGTGCCAGCCGCCAAGATCCACAGGGTCGGACCGGTGAGCTGTTTTTT
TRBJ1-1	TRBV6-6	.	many	CASSYPPNTEAFF	TGTGCCAGCAGTTACCCCCCGAACACTGAAGCTTTCTTT
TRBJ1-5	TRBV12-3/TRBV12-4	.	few	CASSLVRQPQHF	TGTGCCAGCAGTTTAGTGAGACAGCCCCAGCATTTT
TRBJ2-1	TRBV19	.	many	CASSIVRTEQFF	TGTGCCAGTAGTATAGTTCGTACCGAGCAGTTCTTC
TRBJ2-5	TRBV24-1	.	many	CATSDHGETQYF	TGTGCCACTAGCGATCATGGAGAGACCCAGTACTTC
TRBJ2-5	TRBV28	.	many	CASSLLGGAEETQYF	TGTGCCAGCAGTTTGTTGGGGGGGGCCGAGGAGACCCAGTACTTC
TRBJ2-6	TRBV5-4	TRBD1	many	CASRPGQGATGANVLTF	TGTGCCAGCAGACCCGGACAGGGGGCAACTGGGGCCAACGTCCTGACTTTC
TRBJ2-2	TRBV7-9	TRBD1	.	CASSPRQGIRTGELFF	TGTGCCAGCAGCCCCCGACAGGGGATACGCACCGGGGAGCTGTTTTTT
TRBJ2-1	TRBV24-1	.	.	CATSDWGGGGDFHNEQFF	TGTGCCACCAGTGATTGGGGTGGGGGTGGGGATTTCCACAATGAGCAGTTCTTC
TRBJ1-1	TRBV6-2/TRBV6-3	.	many	CASKKQNTEAFF	TGTGCCAGCAAGAAGCAGAACACTGAAGCTTTCTTT